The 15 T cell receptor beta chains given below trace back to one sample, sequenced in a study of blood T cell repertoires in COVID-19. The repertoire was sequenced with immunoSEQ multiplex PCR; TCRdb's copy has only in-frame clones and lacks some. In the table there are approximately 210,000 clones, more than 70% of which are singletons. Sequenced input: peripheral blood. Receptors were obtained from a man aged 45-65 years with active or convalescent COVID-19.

The CDR3 DNA sequence: TGCGCCAGCAGCCCTGGGACTAGCCAAATAGTAGAGACCCAGTACTTC. Protein sequence: CASSPGTSQIVETQYF. V and J are TRBV5-1 and TRBJ2-5; 9 bases match TRBD2. Germline lookup yields CDR1 SGHRS and CDR2 YFSETQ. The V and J ends lost 4 bases and 4 bases, in that order; junction bases with no gene match: 11. The CDR3 spans 16 residues.

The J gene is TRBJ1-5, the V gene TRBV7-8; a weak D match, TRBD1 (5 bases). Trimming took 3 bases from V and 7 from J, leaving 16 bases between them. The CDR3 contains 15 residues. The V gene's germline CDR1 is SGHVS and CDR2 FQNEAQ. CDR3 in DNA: TGTGCCAGCAGCTTGTCGGGGGGGGGAGACCAGCCCCAGCATTTT. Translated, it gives CASSLSGGGDQPQHF.

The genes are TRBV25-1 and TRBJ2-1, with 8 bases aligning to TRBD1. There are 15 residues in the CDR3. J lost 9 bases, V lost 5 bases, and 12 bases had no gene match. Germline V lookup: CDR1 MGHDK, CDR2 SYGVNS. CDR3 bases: TGTGCCAGCAGTAAAGGACAGGGAGCTTTGGGTGAGCAGTTCTTC. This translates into CASSKGQGALGEQFF.

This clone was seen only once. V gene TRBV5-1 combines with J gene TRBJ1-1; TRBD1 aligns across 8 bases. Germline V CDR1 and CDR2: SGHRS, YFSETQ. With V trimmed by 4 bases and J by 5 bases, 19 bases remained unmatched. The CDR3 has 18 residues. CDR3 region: CASSPTPWRTGKGTEAFF. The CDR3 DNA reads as TGCGCCAGCAGCCCGACTCCTTGGAGGACAGGGAAAGGTACTGAAGCTTTCTTT.

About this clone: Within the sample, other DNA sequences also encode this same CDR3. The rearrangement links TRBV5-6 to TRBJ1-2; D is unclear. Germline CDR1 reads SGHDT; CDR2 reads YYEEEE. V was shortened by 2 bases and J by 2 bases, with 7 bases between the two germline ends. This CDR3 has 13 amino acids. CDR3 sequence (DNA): TGTGCCAGCAGCTTAGGGAGGAACTATGGCTACACCTTC. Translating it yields CASSLGRNYGYTF. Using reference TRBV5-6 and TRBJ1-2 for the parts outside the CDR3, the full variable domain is DAGVTQSPTHLIKTRGQQVTLRCSPKSGHDTVSWYQQALGQGPQFIFQYYEEEERQRGNFPDRFSGHQFPNYSSELNVNALLLGDSALYLCASSLGRNYGYTFGSGTRLTVV.

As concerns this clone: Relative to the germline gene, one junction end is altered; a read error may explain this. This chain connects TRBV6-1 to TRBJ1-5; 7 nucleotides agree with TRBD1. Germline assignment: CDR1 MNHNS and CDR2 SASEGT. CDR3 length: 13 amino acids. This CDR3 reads CASCDGQDQPQHF. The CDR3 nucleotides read TGTGCCAGCTGTGATGGACAGGACCAGCCCCAGCATTTT.

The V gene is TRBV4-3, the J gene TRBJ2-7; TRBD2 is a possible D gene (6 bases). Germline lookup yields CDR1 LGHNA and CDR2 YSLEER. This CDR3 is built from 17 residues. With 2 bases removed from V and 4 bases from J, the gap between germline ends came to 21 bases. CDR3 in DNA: TGCGCCAGCAGCCAATCCCCTTACGGGGGAATTCGGTACGAGCAGTACTTC. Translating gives CASSQSPYGGIRYEQYF.

The chain's CDR3 is CASSLGVLPYGYTF. In DNA form, the CDR3 reads TGTGCCAGCAGCTTGGGAGTCCTCCCCTATGGCTACACCTTC. The rearrangement joins TRBV5-6 to TRBJ1-2; D is uncertain. Germline V CDR1 and CDR2: SGHDT, YYEEEE. This CDR3 has 14 amino acids. V lost 0 bases and J 4 bases, leaving 10 bases between the germline ends.

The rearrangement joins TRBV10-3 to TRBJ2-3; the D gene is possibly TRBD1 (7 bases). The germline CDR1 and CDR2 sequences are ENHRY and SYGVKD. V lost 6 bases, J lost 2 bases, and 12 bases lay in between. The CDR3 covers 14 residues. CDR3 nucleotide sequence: TGTGCCATCAGGACAGGGACTGACACAGATACGCAGTATTTT. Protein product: CAIRTGTDTDTQYF.

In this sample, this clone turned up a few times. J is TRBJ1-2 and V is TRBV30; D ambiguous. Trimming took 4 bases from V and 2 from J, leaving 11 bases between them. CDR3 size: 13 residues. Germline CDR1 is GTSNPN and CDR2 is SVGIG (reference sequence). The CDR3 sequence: CAWTQRRNYGYTF. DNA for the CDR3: TGTGCCTGGACGCAGAGGAGGAACTATGGCTACACCTTC.

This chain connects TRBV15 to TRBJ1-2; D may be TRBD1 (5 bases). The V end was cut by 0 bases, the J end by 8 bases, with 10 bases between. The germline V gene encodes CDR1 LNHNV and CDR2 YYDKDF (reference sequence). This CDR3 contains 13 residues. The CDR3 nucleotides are TGTGCCACCAGCAGAGATCCCAGGGCCGGCTACACCTTC. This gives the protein CATSRDPRAGYTF.

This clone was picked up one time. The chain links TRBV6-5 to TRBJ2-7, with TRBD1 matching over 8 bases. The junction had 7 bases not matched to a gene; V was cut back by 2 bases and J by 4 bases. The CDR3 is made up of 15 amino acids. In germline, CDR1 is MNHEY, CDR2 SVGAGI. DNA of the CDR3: TGTGCCAGCAGTTACCGGGACAGGAGCACATACGAGCAGTACTTC. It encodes CASSYRDRSTYEQYF.

CDR3 sequence reads: CASSMFPESGRGREQFF. The CDR3 DNA sequence: TGTGCCAGTAGTATGTTTCCGGAGAGCGGGAGGGGAAGGGAGCAGTTCTTC. This sequence joins TRBV19 and TRBJ2-1; 10 bases line up with TRBD2. V shed 3 bases, J shed 10 bases, and the junction held 15 bases outside the gene matches. Germline V CDR1 and CDR2: LNHDA, SQIVND (reference sequence). The CDR3 runs 17 residues.

The CDR3: CASSSLTGVPGELFF. In DNA form, the CDR3 reads TGTGCCAGCAGTTCTCTTACTGGAGTGCCCGGGGAGCTGTTTTTT. V and J are TRBV6-5 and TRBJ2-2, with D unclear. The CDR3 has 15 amino acids. The V gene's germline CDR1 is MNHEY and CDR2 SVGAGI. V dropped 4 bases and J dropped 6 bases, with 15 bases sitting between them.

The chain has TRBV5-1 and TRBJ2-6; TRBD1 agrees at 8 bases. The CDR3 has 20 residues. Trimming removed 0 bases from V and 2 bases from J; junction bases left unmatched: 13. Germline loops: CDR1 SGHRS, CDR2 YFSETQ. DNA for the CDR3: TGCGCCAGCAGCTTGGGTCAGGGGGCCTATATTATCGCTGGGGCCAACGTCCTGACTTTC. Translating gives CASSLGQGAYIIAGANVLTF.